The subject of this entry is one T cell receptor beta chain. Antigen: not known. Each CDR3 protein is one row after TCRdb ran MiXCR on the 5' RACE reads. The repertoire holds about 42,000 distinct CDR3 sequences, with 30% as singletons. Study-wide results and caveats: Tumor Treg TCRs overlapped most with tumor naive CD4+ cells.

Between the trimmed V and J ends, which lost 4 bases and 2 bases, there was a span of 8 bases. The germline gives CDR1 SQVTM, CDR2 ANQGSEA. CDR3 length equals 12 residues. The chain uses TRBV29-1 and TRBJ2-5; no clear D. Sequenced: tumor-infiltrating memory CD4+ T cells sorted from the breast tumor. As to subset: memory CD4+ T cells, CD4+CD45RO+CD25-. The sequence was collected from a female donor with breast cancer. The CDR3 nucleotides are TGCAGCGTTGTCAACGGGCAAGAGACCCAGTACTTC. Its protein product is CSVVNGQETQYF.